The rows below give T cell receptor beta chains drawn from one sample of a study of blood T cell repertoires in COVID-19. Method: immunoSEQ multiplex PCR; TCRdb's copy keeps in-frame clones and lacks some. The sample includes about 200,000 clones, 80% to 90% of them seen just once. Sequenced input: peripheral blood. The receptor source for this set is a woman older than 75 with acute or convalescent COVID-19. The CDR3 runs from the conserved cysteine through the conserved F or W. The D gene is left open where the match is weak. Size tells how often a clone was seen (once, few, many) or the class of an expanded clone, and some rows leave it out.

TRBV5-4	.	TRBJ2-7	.	TGTGCCAGCAGCTTCCTCCAGGGGCACGACGAGCAGTACTTC	CASSFLQGHDEQYF
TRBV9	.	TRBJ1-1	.	TGTGCCAGCAGCGCTGGGGGGGTTAACACTGAAGCTTTCTTT	CASSAGGVNTEAFF
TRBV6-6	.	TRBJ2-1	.	TGTGCCAGCAGCCTGTCTAGCTCCTACAATGAGCAGTTCTTC	CASSLSSSYNEQFF
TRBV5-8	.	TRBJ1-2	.	TGTGCCAGCAGCCACGCTACGGGGGGGGAAAGAAACTATGGCTACACCTTC	CASSHATGGERNYGYTF
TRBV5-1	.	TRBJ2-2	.	TGCGCCAGCAGCATTCCGGTATCCGGGGAGCTGTTTTTT	CASSIPVSGELFF
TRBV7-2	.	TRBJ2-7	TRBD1	TGTGCCAGCAGCTTAAAGGGACAGGGGGACGAGCAGTACTTC	CASSLKGQGDEQYF
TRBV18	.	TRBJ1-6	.	TGTGCCAGCTCACCACTCGAAGCGCGGAATTCACCCCTCCACTTT	CASSPLEARNSPLHF
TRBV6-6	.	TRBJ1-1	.	TGTGCCAGCGGGGGGGCGCACACTGAAGCTTTCTTT	CASGGAHTEAFF
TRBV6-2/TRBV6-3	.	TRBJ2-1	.	TGTGCCAGCAGTGTGGAGGGCCAGTCCTACAATGAGCAGTTCTTC	CASSVEGQSYNEQFF
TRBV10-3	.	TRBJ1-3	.	TGTGCCACCTCTCCCCGGGACATTCCTGGAAACACCATATATTTT	CATSPRDIPGNTIYF
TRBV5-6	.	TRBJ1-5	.	TGTGCCAGCAGCTTCCGACAGTCCAATCAGCCCCAGCATTTT	CASSFRQSNQPQHF
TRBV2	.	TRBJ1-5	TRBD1	TGTGCCAGCACCCAAGGGGGGACAGGGGCCCAGCCCCAGCATTTT	CASTQGGTGAQPQHF
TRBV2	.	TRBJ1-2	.	TGTGCCAGCAGTGCCCAGGGGATCAGCTATGGCTACACCTTC	CASSAQGISYGYTF
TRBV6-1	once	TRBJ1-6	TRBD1	TGTGCCAGCAGTGCCCAGGGGGCCAGCTCCTATAATTCACCCCTCCACTTT	CASSAQGASSYNSPLHF
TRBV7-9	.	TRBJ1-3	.	TGTGCCAGCAGCTTACCCGAGGCTGGAAACACCATATATTTT	CASSLPEAGNTIYF
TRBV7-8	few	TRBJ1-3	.	TGTGCCAGCAGCCAACAGGTCTCAGGAAACACCATATATTTT	CASSQQVSGNTIYF
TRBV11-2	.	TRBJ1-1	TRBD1	TGTGCCAGCAGCTTTTTTACAGGGGGGACTGAAGCTTTCTTT	CASSFFTGGTEAFF
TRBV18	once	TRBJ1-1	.	TGTGCCAGCTCACCCACCAAGGGGGGGACTGAAGCTTTCTTT	CASSPTKGGTEAFF